The 11 T cell receptor beta chains given below trace back to one sample, sequenced in a study of identical twins. TCRdb analysed the 5' RACE reads with MiXCR anew, one entry per CDR3 protein. The sample holds a few hundred thousand distinct CDR3 sequences, roughly an eighth seen once. These data also featured in a second study, about yellow fever vaccine responses in identical twins.

Specimen: CD8+ T cells sorted from blood. These receptors came from a woman in her late teens or twenties in good health.

This clonotype was found a few times. This chain links TRBV7-3 with TRBJ2-1, with TRBD2 matching over 12 bases. The CDR3 extends over 16 amino acids. CDR1 SGHTA and CDR2 FQGTGA come from the germline V gene. The junction had 4 bases not matched to a gene; V was cut back by 0 bases and J by 7 bases. The CDR3 DNA reads as TGTGCCAGCAGCTTAACGACTAGCGGGAGTGTAAATGAGCAGTTCTTC. Translation gives CASSLTTSGSVNEQFF.

Many counts were recorded for this clonotype. The chain has TRBV25-1 and TRBJ2-7, with D possibly TRBD1 on 5 matching bases. The germline V gene has CDR1 MGHDK and CDR2 SYGVNS. V lost 0 bases, J lost 2 bases, and 11 bases lay in between. The CDR3 runs 15 residues. Written as DNA, the CDR3 is TGTGCCAGCAGTGAATATTCGACAGCAACCTACGAGCAGTACTTC. It yields the protein CASSEYSTATYEQYF.

The rearrangement links TRBV24-1 to TRBJ1-1, with D possibly TRBD1 on 6 matching bases. Germline CDR1 KGHDR, CDR2 SFDVKD. V dropped 2 bases and J dropped 2 bases, with 11 bases sitting between them. The CDR3 extends over 15 amino acids. The CDR3 here is CATSDSQGLNTEAFF. The CDR3 nucleotides are TGTGCCACCAGTGATTCACAGGGTTTAAACACTGAAGCTTTCTTT.

This clonotype turned up a few times. This chain connects TRBV7-6 to TRBJ2-7; D gene unclear. The CDR3 length is 15 residues. Trimming stripped 1 base from V and 3 bases from J, with 13 bases between. The germline V gene has CDR1 SGHVS and CDR2 FNYEAQ. This CDR3 reads CASSLEPGTSYEQYF. In DNA form, the CDR3 reads TGTGCCAGCAGCTTAGAGCCCGGCACGAGCTACGAGCAGTACTTC.

J is TRBJ2-1 and V is TRBV7-9, with TRBD2 identical over 11 bases. CDR1 is SEHNR and CDR2 is FQNEAQ in the germline V gene (reference sequence). J gave up 8 bases and V 1 base, and 7 bases lay outside the gene matches. CDR3 size: 16 residues. The CDR3, as DNA: TGTGCCAGCAGCTTAGAGTCTAGCGGGGGGTTCCATGAGCAGTTCTTC. Residues: CASSLESSGGFHEQFF. The variable domain in full, with the rest retrieved from reference TRBV7-9 and TRBJ2-1, is DTGVSQNPRHKITKRGQNVTFRCDPISEHNRLYWYRQTLGQGPEFLTYFQNEAQLEKSRLLSDRFSAERPKGSFSTLEIQRTEQGDSAMYLCASSLESSGGFHEQFFGPGTRLTVL.

The chain employs TRBV27 and TRBJ2-1, with 10 bases matching TRBD2. After removal of 6 bases from V and 3 bases from J, the junction contained 2 bases not matched to a gene. The CDR3 runs to 14 residues. Germline assignment: CDR1 MNHEY and CDR2 SMNVEV (reference sequence). In DNA, the CDR3 is TGTGCCAGCAGAGGACTAGCGGACTACAATGAGCAGTTCTTC. Its protein product is CASRGLADYNEQFF.

V gene TRBV7-6 combines with J gene TRBJ1-1; no clear D. From germline, CDR1 is SGHVS and CDR2 FNYEAQ. CDR3 length equals 13 residues. V lost 1 base and J 6 bases, leaving 9 bases between the germline ends. Written as DNA, the CDR3 is TGTGCCAGCAGCTTAGGCGGAAAGTCTGAAGCTTTCTTT. Translation gives CASSLGGKSEAFF.

This clonotype showed up just a few times. The chain employs TRBV4-2 and TRBJ2-3; D remains ambiguous. This CDR3 region has 16 residues. CDR1 is LGHNA and CDR2 is YNFKEQ in the germline V gene. V gave up 0 bases and J gave up 1 base, with 11 bases separating them. Here the CDR3 reads CASSQERPAGTDTQYF. The CDR3 bases are TGTGCCAGCAGCCAAGAGCGGCCCGCCGGCACAGATACGCAGTATTTT.

The table lists this clonotype with many counts. The CDR3 region has the DNA TGCAGCGTTGAAGAAAGCAAACCTAGCACAGATACGCAGTATTTT. Translating gives CSVEESKPSTDTQYF. The V and J genes are TRBV29-1 and TRBJ2-3, with D unclear. The CDR3 extends over 15 amino acids. Germline CDR1 SQVTM, CDR2 ANQGSEA. Trimming removed 0 bases from V and 0 bases from J, with 10 bases in between.

In its sample, this clonotype was seen a few times. This chain uses TRBV28 with TRBJ2-7; D ambiguous. Trimming removed 1 base from V and 3 bases from J, with 13 bases in between. The CDR3 loop spans 15 amino acids. Germline V CDR1 and CDR2: MDHEN, SYDVKM. The CDR3 spells CASSLSKTVGYEQYF. The CDR3 DNA follows: TGTGCCAGCAGTTTATCCAAAACGGTGGGCTACGAGCAGTACTTC.

The CDR3 is CASSLVKGLYNEQFF. The CDR3, as DNA: TGTGCCAGCAGTTTAGTGAAGGGCCTCTACAATGAGCAGTTCTTC. The rearrangement links TRBV27 to TRBJ2-1; D unresolved. CDR1 MNHEY and CDR2 SMNVEV come from the germline V gene (reference sequence). V dropped 2 bases and J dropped 3 bases, with 11 bases sitting between them. The CDR3 has 15 residues.